These 17 T cell receptor beta chains share one sample of origin, sequenced in a study of shared clonotypes between healthy human individuals. Repertoires were generated with immunoSEQ multiplex PCR, while TCRdb's copy carries only in-frame clones and drops some. The data show some 650,000 clones, approximately 97% seen once. The sequencing sample was made of naive CD4+ T cells sorted from blood. Subset described: CD45RA+ positively selected. The receptors were gathered from a woman aged 30 to 39 in good health.

The gene calls are TRBV11-1 and TRBJ2-7, with TRBD2 matching over 7 bases. In germline, CDR1 is SGHAT, CDR2 FQDESV (reference sequence). The ends lost 5 bases at V and 6 bases at J; junction bases unmatched: 10. This CDR3 is built from 14 residues. CDR3 nucleotides: TGTGCCAGCAGCCCCGGACTAGAATTCGGCGAGCAGTACTTC. Amino acid sequence: CASSPGLEFGEQYF.

The chain uses TRBV5-5 and TRBJ1-4, with TRBD1 as a possible D gene (6 bases). The ends were cut back, 3 bases at V and 8 bases at J, with 11 bases in the middle. CDR1 and CDR2 (germline): SGHKS, YYEKEE (reference sequence). The CDR3 runs to 13 residues. CDR3 protein: CASSSGVYEKLFF. The CDR3 nucleotides are TGTGCCAGCAGCTCAGGGGTCTACGAAAAACTGTTTTTT.

The chain recombines TRBV5-1 with TRBJ2-1, with TRBD2 matching over 16 bases. The ends lost 4 bases at V and 5 bases at J; junction bases unmatched: 12. Germline V gives CDR1 SGHRS, CDR2 YFSETQ. This CDR3 has 19 amino acids. CDR3 nucleotides: TGCGCCAGCAGCCTATTACCACCGGGACTAGCGGGAGGGCACAATGAGCAGTTCTTC. This codes for CASSLLPPGLAGGHNEQFF.

This clone showed up just once. The CDR3 DNA is TGTGCCAGCAGCGAGGACAGGGGATGGGAGACCCAGTACTTC. Translation: CASSEDRGWETQYF. The chain carries TRBV7-6 and TRBJ2-5; TRBD1 matches 9 bases. Looked up from germline, CDR1 is SGHVS and CDR2 is FNYEAQ. The CDR3 has 14 amino acids. J lost 5 bases, V lost 5 bases, and 6 bases had no gene match.

This chain joins TRBV6-1 and TRBJ2-2; D might be TRBD2 (6 bases). This CDR3 comprises 14 residues. With 7 bases removed from V and 5 bases from J, the gap between germline ends came to 14 bases. The germline V gene encodes CDR1 MNHNS and CDR2 SASEGT. The CDR3 here is CASTLGGGTGELFF. CDR3 DNA: TGTGCCAGCACGCTGGGGGGTGGGACCGGGGAGCTGTTTTTT.

This chain uses TRBV11-3 with TRBJ2-7; 8 bases are a match to TRBD2. Germline lookup yields CDR1 SGHNT and CDR2 YENEEA. The CDR3 loop spans 15 amino acids. J gave up 2 bases and V 2 bases, and 5 bases lay outside the gene matches. For the CDR3, the DNA is TGTGCCAGCAGCTTATCTAGCGGGCCTGCCTACGAGCAGTACTTC. The encoded protein is CASSLSSGPAYEQYF.

The V call is TRBV20-1, the J call TRBJ2-3; D gene ambiguous. This CDR3 has 11 amino acids. Germline V gene lookup returns CDR1 DFQATT and CDR2 SNEGSKA (reference sequence). Trimming took off 5 bases at V and 6 bases at J, with 9 bases between the two ends. The CDR3 loop is CSAARADTQYF. CDR3 in DNA: TGCAGTGCTGCTAGGGCGGATACGCAGTATTTT.

This clone occurred once. The V call is TRBV5-4, the J call TRBJ1-2; D possibly corresponds to TRBD1 (5 bases). CDR1 is SGHNT and CDR2 is YYREEE in the germline V gene (reference sequence). The CDR3 runs to 16 residues. V lost 4 bases, J lost 4 bases, and 20 bases lay in between. In DNA, the CDR3 is TGTGCCAGCAGCGGGATCGCGAGGGGTTCGGGCTATGGCTACACCTTC. Translating it yields CASSGIARGSGYGYTF.

The chain uses TRBV28 and TRBJ2-7; no definite D call. Trimming pared 5 bases from V and 6 bases from J, leaving 14 bases between. This CDR3 has 13 residues. Germline-derived CDR1 and CDR2 are MDHEN and SYDVKM. The CDR3 spells CASSATILGEQYF. The CDR3 nucleotides read TGTGCCAGCAGTGCTACTATCTTGGGCGAGCAGTACTTC.

The CDR3 region is CASSVGLENEQFF. For the CDR3, the DNA is TGTGCCAGCAGCGTGGGACTAGAGAATGAGCAGTTCTTC. The chain links TRBV9 to TRBJ2-1; TRBD2 agrees at 8 bases. From germline, CDR1 is SGDLS and CDR2 YYNGEE. This CDR3 has 13 residues. Trimming took 2 bases from V and 7 from J; bases not matched to a gene: 2.

The chain's CDR3 is CASSPHPGQGGRDEQFF. The CDR3 region has the DNA TGCGCCAGCAGCCCCCACCCGGGACAGGGGGGCCGCGATGAGCAGTTCTTC. This chain links TRBV4-1 with TRBJ2-1; TRBD1 agrees at 11 bases. The CDR3 is 17 amino acids. Germline CDR1 MGHRA, CDR2 YSYEKL. J lost 8 bases, V lost 4 bases, and 13 bases had no gene match.

Only one count was recorded for this clone. The CDR3: CATSRALGQGYGYTF. The CDR3 DNA reads TGTGCCACCAGCAGAGCACTTGGGCAAGGATATGGCTACACCTTC. The V and J genes are TRBV15 and TRBJ1-2; D unresolved. V shed 1 base and J shed 5 bases, with 14 bases lying between them. This CDR3 contains 15 residues. Looked up from germline, CDR1 is LNHNV and CDR2 is YYDKDF (reference sequence).

The chain uses TRBV27 and TRBJ1-6, with D possibly matching TRBD1 (6 bases). V was trimmed by 3 bases and J by 6 bases, leaving 12 bases between them. Germline V gene sequence: CDR1 MNHEY, CDR2 SMNVEV (reference sequence). The CDR3 contains 15 residues. CDR3 amino acids: CASSFQGTLNSPLHF. The CDR3 coding sequence is TGTGCCAGCAGTTTTCAGGGGACACTTAATTCACCCCTCCACTTT.

The chain uses TRBV4-1 and TRBJ2-7; D may correspond to TRBD1 or TRBD2 (5 bases each). CDR1 MGHRA and CDR2 YSYEKL come from the germline V gene. The CDR3 loop spans 16 amino acids. The V gene lost 4 bases and the J gene lost 3 bases, with 19 bases spanning the gap. The CDR3 DNA sequence: TGCGCCAGCAGCCGCGAGGCACCCCCGGGGCGCTACGAGCAGTACTTC. Amino acids: CASSREAPPGRYEQYF.

This chain links TRBV6-5 with TRBJ2-5, with D possibly called TRBD1 or TRBD2 (6 bases each). V was shortened by 4 bases and J by 5 bases, with 17 bases between the two germline ends. This CDR3 is 15 amino acids long. The germline CDR1 and CDR2 sequences are MNHEY and SVGAGI. CDR3 in DNA: TGTGCCAGCAGTTCCGGACAGTCGCTAGCGGAGACCCAGTACTTC. This sequence encodes CASSSGQSLAETQYF.

V usage is TRBV7-9 and J usage is TRBJ2-1; D is ambiguous. Looked up from germline, CDR1 is SEHNR and CDR2 is FQNEAQ (reference sequence). V lost 2 bases to trimming and J lost 0 bases, with 8 bases between them. The CDR3 extends over 15 amino acids. This chain's CDR3 is CASSLRGISYNEQFF. CDR3 DNA sequence: TGTGCCAGCAGCTTACGCGGTATCTCCTACAATGAGCAGTTCTTC.

The chain combines TRBV21-1 with TRBJ2-1; the DNA was not used to check the table's D call, TRBD1. TRBV21-1 is annotated as a pseudogene. This CDR3 has 17 residues. The CDR3 reads CASSKVSRDRVDNEQFF. The CDR3 DNA reads as TGTGCCAGCAGCAAAGTTAGTCGGGACAGGGTTGACAATGAGCAGTTCTTC.